These 27 T cell receptor beta chains originate from one sample sequenced in a study of blood T cell repertoires in COVID-19. Assay used: immunoSEQ multiplex PCR; TCRdb lists only in-frame clones, some missing. The sample lists about 160,000 clones; approximately 86% were seen once. Input material: peripheral blood. These receptors were taken from a woman over 75 with active or convalescent COVID-19.

The V and J genes are TRBV30 and TRBJ2-5; D perhaps matches TRBD1 (5 bases). This CDR3 contains 12 residues. With 2 bases removed from V and 2 bases from J, the gap between germline ends came to 6 bases. Per the germline V gene, CDR1 is GTSNPN and CDR2 is SVGIG (reference sequence). CDR3 bases: TGTGCCTGGAGTAGACAGCAAGAGACCCAGTACTTC. Residues: CAWSRQQETQYF. Full variable domain (rest looked up from reference TRBV30 and TRBJ2-5): SQTIHQWPATLVQPVGSPLSLECTVEGTSNPNLYWYRQAAGRGLQLLFYSVGIGQISSEVPQNLSASRPQDRQFILSSKKLLLSDSGFYLCAWSRQQETQYFGPGTRLLVL.

The chain combines TRBV7-9 with TRBJ2-1; 11 positions match TRBD2. The ends lost 3 bases at V and 8 bases at J; junction bases unmatched: 3. CDR3 length: 14 residues. The V gene's germline CDR1 is SEHNR and CDR2 FQNEAQ (reference sequence). The chain's CDR3 is CASSFTSGSHEQFF. The CDR3 DNA reads as TGTGCCAGCAGCTTTACTAGCGGGAGCCATGAGCAGTTCTTC.

As regards this clone: One end of the junction fails to match germline, which may point to a read error. The genes are TRBV6-5 and TRBJ1-4; 9 nucleotides match TRBD1. The CDR3 has 15 amino acids. Germline V gene sequence: CDR1 MNHEY, CDR2 SVGAGI. The CDR3 bases are TGTGCCAGCAGTGACTCCGGGACAGGGAATGAAAAACTGTTTTTT. It is translated as CASSDSGTGNEKLFF.

The V and J genes are TRBV4-1 and TRBJ2-1; 8 bases match TRBD2. V lost 0 bases, J lost 5 bases, and 12 bases stayed unmatched. Per the germline V gene, CDR1 is MGHRA and CDR2 is YSYEKL. The CDR3 consists of 18 residues. The DNA of the CDR3 is TGCGCCAGCAGCCAAGATTGGCTCCCGGGACTAGAGAACAATGAGCAGTTCTTC. This codes for CASSQDWLPGLENNEQFF.

This clone was counted a single time. This chain joins TRBV24-1 and TRBJ1-4; D might be TRBD1 (6 bases). The V gene's germline CDR1 is KGHDR and CDR2 SFDVKD. The CDR3 is 15 residues long. V lost 7 bases and J lost 0, with 11 bases in between. The CDR3 loop reads CATRAHRATNEKLFF. The CDR3 nucleotides read TGTGCCACCAGGGCACACAGGGCAACTAATGAAAAACTGTTTTTT.

The chain uses TRBV28 and TRBJ2-5; 7 bases match TRBD1. Trimming removed 6 bases from V and 4 bases from J; junction bases left unmatched: 11. The CDR3 is made up of 15 amino acids. Looked up from germline, CDR1 is MDHEN and CDR2 is SYDVKM. CDR3 DNA sequence: TGTGCCAGCAGACTTCCGGGACAGCCATTAGAGACCCAGTACTTC. Translating gives CASRLPGQPLETQYF. Together with reference TRBV28 and TRBJ2-5, the CDR3 gives the full variable domain: DVKVTQSSRYLVKRTGEKVFLECVQDMDHENMFWYRQDPGLGLRLIYFSYDVKMKEKGDIPEGYSVSREKKERFSLILESASTNQTSMYLCASRLPGQPLETQYFGPGTRLLVL.

The gene calls are TRBV6-5 and TRBJ1-1; TRBD1 matches 7 bases. Germline-derived CDR1 and CDR2 are MNHEY and SVGAGI. The V segment lost 6 bases and the J segment 5 bases; nucleotides outside the gene matches: 9. This CDR3 comprises 14 residues. CDR3 region: CASRIQGRYTEAFF. In nucleotides, the CDR3 is TGTGCCAGCAGGATACAGGGGAGGTATACTGAAGCTTTCTTT.

V usage is TRBV15 and J usage is TRBJ1-2, with TRBD1 as a possible D gene (5 bases). CDR1 is LNHNV and CDR2 is YYDKDF in the germline V gene (reference sequence). CDR3 length: 15 amino acids. V was trimmed by 0 bases and J by 7 bases, leaving 15 bases between them. This chain's CDR3 is CATSRDQGGSTGYTF. The CDR3 nucleotides are TGTGCCACCAGCAGAGATCAGGGAGGGAGTACTGGCTACACCTTC. The variable domain in full, completed from reference TRBV15 and TRBJ1-2, reads DAMVIQNPRYQVTQFGKPVTLSCSQTLNHNVMYWYQQKSSQAPKLLFHYYDKDFNNEADTPDNFQSRRPNTSFCFLDIRSPGLGDTAMYLCATSRDQGGSTGYTFGSGTRLTVV.

About this clone itself: Mismatch with germline at one junction end may stem from a read error. The chain has TRBV5-5 and TRBJ2-7, with TRBD2 as a possible D gene (5 bases). The germline V gene encodes CDR1 SGHKS and CDR2 YYEKEE (reference sequence). The CDR3 loop spans 13 amino acids. The CDR3 DNA reads as TGTGCCAGCAGTTTGGATTGGGGAGACGAGCAGTACTTC. It is translated as CASSLDWGDEQYF. The whole variable domain, remainder taken from reference TRBV5-5 and TRBJ2-7, is DAGVTQSPTHLIKTRGQQVTLRCSPISGHKSVSWYQQVLGQGPQFIFQYYEKEERGRGNFPDRFSARQFPNYSSELNVNALLLGDSALYLCASSLDWGDEQYFGPGTRLTVT.

V and J are TRBV19 and TRBJ1-5; weak D call: TRBD1 (5 bases). This CDR3 is built from 14 residues. Trimming took 4 bases from V and 0 from J, leaving 7 bases between them. Looked up from germline, CDR1 is LNHDA and CDR2 is SQIVND (reference sequence). The CDR3 here is CASSTTVSNQPQHF. The CDR3 DNA is TGTGCCAGTAGTACGACAGTTAGCAATCAGCCCCAGCATTTT.

This chain joins TRBV5-1 and TRBJ1-1, with D perhaps TRBD1 (5 bases). The germline V gene has CDR1 SGHRS and CDR2 YFSETQ. The CDR3 spans 14 residues. Between the trimmed V and J ends, which lost 2 bases and 3 bases, there was a span of 11 bases. The CDR3 loop is CASSLSGIDTEAFF. The CDR3 nucleotides read TGCGCCAGCAGCTTATCAGGGATCGACACTGAAGCTTTCTTT.

The chain couples TRBV9 to TRBJ2-2, with TRBD1 matching 8 bases. J lost 5 bases, V lost 2 bases, and 5 bases had no gene match. This CDR3 comprises 15 residues. Germline V CDR1 and CDR2: SGDLS, YYNGEE. The CDR3 here is CASSVRTGYTGELFF. The CDR3 bases are TGTGCCAGCAGCGTTAGGACAGGGTATACCGGGGAGCTGTTTTTT.

V is TRBV6-4 and J is TRBJ2-3, with a possible D match to TRBD2 (6 bases). Trimming shortened V by 6 bases and J by 5 bases, and 15 bases separated the two germline ends. The CDR3 has 14 residues. The germline V gene has CDR1 MRHNA and CDR2 SNTAGT. DNA for the CDR3: TGTGCCAGCAGCTCACAAAATAGCGGAGATACGCAGTATTTT. Translating it yields CASSSQNSGDTQYF.

The rearrangement uses TRBV9 and TRBJ1-2; perhaps TRBD1 as D (6 bases). Trimming stripped 2 bases from V and 7 bases from J, with 15 bases between. The CDR3 contains 14 residues. In germline, CDR1 is SGDLS, CDR2 YYNGEE. The CDR3 sequence: CASSVSGGQSGYTF. In DNA form, the CDR3 reads TGTGCCAGCAGCGTTAGCGGGGGGCAGAGTGGCTACACCTTC. Using reference TRBV9 and TRBJ1-2 for the parts outside the CDR3, the full variable domain is DSGVTQTPKHLITATGQRVTLRCSPRSGDLSVYWYQQSLDQGLQFLIQYYNGEERAKGNILERFSAQQFPDLHSELNLSSLELGDSALYFCASSVSGGQSGYTFGSGTRLTVV.

This clone was seen a single time. The chain combines TRBV27 with TRBJ2-1; no firm D call. Germline CDR1 reads MNHEY; CDR2 reads SMNVEV (reference sequence). The germline V and J ends were trimmed by 9 bases and 0 bases, with 15 bases remaining between them. The CDR3 runs 15 residues. The CDR3 loop reads CASSLQILSYNEQFF. CDR3 bases: TGTGCCAGTAGTCTACAGATTCTCTCCTACAATGAGCAGTTCTTC.

The rearrangement uses TRBV3-1 (or the pseudogene TRBV3-2) and TRBJ1-2; no clear D gene. The germline CDR1 and CDR2 sequences are LGHDT and YNNKEL (reference sequence). The CDR3 is 15 amino acids. V shed 0 bases and J shed 4 bases, with 12 bases lying between them. CDR3: CASSQEAPRGYGYTF. CDR3 nucleotide sequence: TGTGCCAGCAGCCAAGAGGCCCCACGAGGCTATGGCTACACCTTC.

The V call is TRBV3-1 (or the pseudogene TRBV3-2), the J call TRBJ2-3, with D possibly TRBD1 on 6 matching bases. CDR3 length equals 14 residues. Germline V lookup: CDR1 LGHDT, CDR2 YNNKEL (reference sequence). V was pared by 8 bases and J by 2 bases, with 14 bases between. CDR3 amino acids: CASSAGVSTDTQYF. CDR3 DNA: TGTGCCAGCTCGGCAGGGGTCTCCACAGATACGCAGTATTTT.

This rearrangement joins TRBV7-9 to TRBJ1-5; 7 positions match TRBD1. V dropped 1 base and J dropped 4; count of bases not matched to a gene: 4. The CDR3 has 15 amino acids. Germline CDR1 SEHNR, CDR2 FQNEAQ (reference sequence). The CDR3 spells CASSLEGAGNQPQHF. Here the CDR3 DNA reads TGTGCCAGCAGCTTAGAGGGGGCGGGTAATCAGCCCCAGCATTTT.

Comments on this clone: At the DNA level, this CDR3 is encoded by other sequences in the same sample as well. The CDR3 nucleotides read TGTGCCAGCAGCTTGGTACTCTCTGGGGCCAACGTCCTGACTTTC. Translating gives CASSLVLSGANVLTF. The chain uses TRBV7-9 and TRBJ2-6; D call uncertain. The V gene lost 3 bases and the J gene lost 0 bases, with 6 bases spanning the gap. Per the germline V gene, CDR1 is SEHNR and CDR2 is FQNEAQ (reference sequence). This CDR3 region has 15 residues.

CDR3 amino acids: CASSLLSGNLNYGYTF. The CDR3 DNA is TGTGCCAGCAGTTTATTATCAGGGAATTTAAACTATGGCTACACCTTC. The chain combines TRBV28 with TRBJ1-2; D perhaps matches TRBD1 (5 bases). The length of the CDR3 is 16 residues. The germline CDR1 and CDR2 sequences are MDHEN and SYDVKM. V lost 1 base and J lost 2, with 14 bases in between.

The chain joins TRBV6-5 to TRBJ1-1, with 9 nucleotides matching TRBD1. The CDR3 totals 14 residues. With V trimmed by 0 bases and J by 8 bases, 4 bases remained unmatched. CDR1 is MNHEY and CDR2 is SVGAGI in the germline V gene. CDR3 region: CASSYSDRGREAFF. The CDR3 nucleotides read TGTGCCAGCAGTTACTCCGACAGGGGGAGGGAAGCTTTCTTT.

The chain has TRBV4-1 and TRBJ1-6; TRBD1 matches 10 bases. Trimming took 3 bases from V and 9 from J; bases not matched to a gene: 8. CDR1 is MGHRA and CDR2 is YSYEKL in the germline V gene. The CDR3 runs to 16 residues. The chain's CDR3 is CASSQERDRGFSPLHF. CDR3 coding DNA: TGCGCCAGCAGCCAGGAACGGGACAGGGGCTTTTCACCCCTCCACTTT.

The CDR3 nucleotides read TGCAGTGCTAGTATTTTAGGCAGGGGTGGTGGCAATCAGCCCCAGCATTTT. Translating gives CSASILGRGGGNQPQHF. The rearrangement uses TRBV20-1 and TRBJ1-5, with a weak D call TRBD1 (6 bases). V lost 3 bases to trimming and J lost 2 bases, with 20 bases between them. This CDR3 comprises 17 residues. Germline V gives CDR1 DFQATT, CDR2 SNEGSKA (reference sequence).

This chain links TRBV19 with TRBJ2-5; 12 bases map to TRBD2. V dropped 3 bases and J dropped 1; count of bases not matched to a gene: 6. The germline V gene has CDR1 LNHDA and CDR2 SQIVND (reference sequence). The CDR3 loop spans 17 amino acids. For the CDR3, the DNA is TGTGCCAGTAGTATTGGGCTAGCGGGAGGGAGCCAAGAGACCCAGTACTTC. It is translated as CASSIGLAGGSQETQYF.

This clone was detected a few times. The chain carries TRBV5-1 and TRBJ2-7, with 9 nucleotides matching TRBD2. The V gene end was trimmed by 2 bases and the J gene end by 6 bases; junction bases not matched to a gene: 6. The CDR3 is 14 residues long. Germline lookup yields CDR1 SGHRS and CDR2 YFSETQ. This CDR3 reads CASSFSGRTTEQYF. The CDR3 nucleotides read TGCGCCAGCAGCTTTAGCGGGAGAACGACCGAGCAGTACTTC.

The rearrangement joins TRBV28 to TRBJ1-5; weak D call: TRBD1 (5 bases). V was trimmed by 6 bases and J by 5 bases, leaving 17 bases between them. CDR1 is MDHEN, CDR2 SYDVKM, per germline. There are 15 residues in the CDR3. The CDR3 DNA sequence: TGTGCCAGCAGCCTTATGATAGGGGTAGATCAGCCCCAGCATTTT. Its translation is CASSLMIGVDQPQHF.

The V and J genes are TRBV12-3 or TRBV12-4 and TRBJ1-1; D is unclear. Trimming left V 6 bases short and J 0 bases short, with 5 bases between. This CDR3 region has 12 residues. The CDR3 nucleotides read TGTGCCAGCAGGGAGCTGAACACTGAAGCTTTCTTT. The encoded protein is CASRELNTEAFF.